This TCR beta chain came from a study of identical twins. J was trimmed by 5 bases and V by 10 bases; bases with no gene match: 14. The germline V gene encodes CDR1 SEHNR and CDR2 FQNEAQ (reference sequence). The CDR3 spans 16 residues. Each CDR3 protein gets one entry after TCRdb re-called the 5' RACE reads with MiXCR. This table has hundreds of thousands of distinct CDR3 sequences, approximately 18% appearing once. The same sample was also studied in work on T cells expressing NK-cell markers. That source notes: Similarly, these clonotypes led the CD3+CD56-NKG2C+ fraction as well in four donors.

The sample was PBMCs. The chain carries TRBV7-9 and TRBJ2-2; 9 positions agree with TRBD1. The source is a woman aged 18-29 years in good health. CDR3 in amino acids: CATPFYGTGRTGELFF. The CDR3 bases are TGTGCCACCCCATTTTACGGGACAGGGCGTACCGGGGAGCTGTTTTTT.